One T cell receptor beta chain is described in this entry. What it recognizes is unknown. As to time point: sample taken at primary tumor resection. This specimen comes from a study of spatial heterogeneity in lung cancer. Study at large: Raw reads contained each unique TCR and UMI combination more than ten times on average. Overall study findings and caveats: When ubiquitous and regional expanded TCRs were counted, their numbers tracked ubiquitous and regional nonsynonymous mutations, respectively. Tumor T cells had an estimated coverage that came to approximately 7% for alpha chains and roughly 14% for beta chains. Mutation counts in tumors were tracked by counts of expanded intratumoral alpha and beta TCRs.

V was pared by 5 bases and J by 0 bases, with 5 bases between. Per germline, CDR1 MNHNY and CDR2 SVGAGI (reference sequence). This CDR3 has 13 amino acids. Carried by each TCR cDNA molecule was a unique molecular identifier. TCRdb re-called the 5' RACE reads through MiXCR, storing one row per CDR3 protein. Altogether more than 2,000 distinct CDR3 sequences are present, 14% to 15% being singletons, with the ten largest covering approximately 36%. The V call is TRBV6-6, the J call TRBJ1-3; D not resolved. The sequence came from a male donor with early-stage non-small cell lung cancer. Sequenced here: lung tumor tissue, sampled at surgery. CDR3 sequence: CASSDNSGNTIYF. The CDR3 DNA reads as TGTGCCAGCAGTGACAACTCTGGAAACACCATATATTTT.